This T cell receptor beta chain stems from a study of a mutant IDH1 vaccine in newly diagnosed glioma. Clones were read by immunoSEQ multiplex PCR, and TCRdb kept only the in-frame ones, dropping some. The top ten hold less than 0.65% of the sample, which has about 98,000 clones, approximately 90% seen once. Time point in this sample: baseline, week 1 (first vaccination visit). Treatment: pre-vaccination baseline after standard-of-care therapy. The specimen comprised PBMCs, sampled from a glioma patient treated with radiotherapy, temozolomide or both. The TCR originated in a woman between 45 and 65 years old with glioma.

CDR3 nucleotide sequence: TGTGCCAGCAGTCCCTTCCGAGGGGCGGGGGCCAAAAACATTCAGTACTTC. Translated, it gives CASSPFRGAGAKNIQYF. V gene TRBV28 combines with J gene TRBJ2-4, with D tentatively TRBD2 (6 bases). Germline assignment: CDR1 MDHEN and CDR2 SYDVKM. V lost 5 bases and J lost 1, with 18 bases in between. This CDR3 has 17 amino acids.